The sequence of this T cell receptor (beta chain) was determined in a study of blood T cell repertoires in COVID-19. Study-level background: The United States, Italy and Spain provided the acute and convalescent COVID-19 samples. PBMCs, B-cell-depleted T cells, or T cells were the source of the cDNA or gDNA that made up the material.

The V and J ends lost 8 bases and 7 bases respectively, with 12 bases between them. The CDR3 loop spans 12 amino acids. Original processing notes: Reference gene primers were amplified, and this amplification served to estimate nucleated cell counts. The table came from immunoSEQ multiplex PCR; TCRdb's copy has only in-frame clones and leaves some out. V and J calls and clone size are as listed in that table; D and trimming were resolved from the DNA. The sample gives approximately 180,000 clones, roughly 88% of which show up once; around 6.3% is in the top ten. This clone occurred a few times. Sequencing was done on a sample of peripheral blood. This chain links TRBV12-3 or TRBV12-4 with TRBJ1-5, with D possibly matching TRBD1 (5 bases). The sequence was collected from a woman between 40 and 55 years old with COVID-19, enrolled during active disease. CDR3: CASQSGDQPQHF. The CDR3 bases are TGTGCCAGCCAATCGGGGGACCAGCCCCAGCATTTT.